The TCR beta chain under discussion was sequenced for a study of early T cells in non-severe SARS-CoV-2 infection (dated by TCRdb to the early 2020s). Some background on the complete study: Bulk RNA from unsorted whole blood was used for TCR sequencing, so alpha and beta chains could not be paired. What the study reported, not specific to this receptor: VDJdb matching was skewed toward anti-spike CD8 responses and likely underestimated virus-specific expansions, missing private and CD4 specificities.

Library creation used 5' RACE. Sequencer: NextSeq 500. In the TCR library protocol, unique molecular identifiers were attached to individual cDNA molecules to correct for PCR bias and sequencing error. Both TCR alpha and beta chains were sequenced, and tight co-correlation was observed between alpha and beta sequence abundances in each sample. In the original analysis: Decombinator V4 was used to perform V gene, J gene and CDR3 annotation of TCR sequences. TCRs were defined as expanded if a significant change between any two time points was detected under a Poisson model with p below 0.0001. TCR abundances were normalised to the total number of TCRs sequenced per sample and expressed as counts per million. TRAV1-2 paired with TRAJ12, TRAJ20 or TRAJ33 defined MAIT TCRs, while TRAV10 paired with TRAJ18 defined iNKT TCRs. A search of VDJdb, accessed on 1 November 2021, was run for TCRs annotated to CMV, EBV and SARS-CoV-2, with TCRs annotated for multiple antigens excluded. Using fastp at Q25 and MiXCR, TCRdb reprocessed the public reads and kept productive beta chains. Duplicate CDR3 protein sequences are folded into a single record with the most common DNA and genes. TCRdb's processing, not the authors', yielded these V and J calls. The table for this sample lists about 64,000 distinct CDR3 sequences; 20% of them were counted only once. About 15% of the sample is in the top ten clones.

CDR1 and CDR2 are drawn from the germline V gene: SNHLY, FYNNEI. Including cysteine and phenylalanine, the CDR3 has 12 amino acids. Left in the record is the CDR3 DNA by itself, 36 bases read in frame from the first base. Relative to germline, V is 11 bases shorter and J is 4 bases shorter, with 12 bases between their ends. A case-control design nested within a healthcare worker cohort in London, UK, was used, with weekly nasopharyngeal swab PCR tests and blood sampling performed. Healthcare workers were enrolled in the week of the UK lockdown, from 23 to 31 March 2020, and were followed every week for up to roughly 15 weeks. This clonotype has just a few counts. Its specific antigen is unknown. Within one base of it there is no much larger clone, and no base qualities were kept.

Sequenced here: whole blood, sampled at baseline. The sequence links TRBV2 to TRBJ1-5, with no D gene named confidently. This TCR was recovered from an adult who was a healthcare worker with PCR-confirmed SARS-CoV-2 infection or an uninfected control (not recorded which). The DNA sequence follows: TGTGCCGGTCGGACGGAAAATCAGCCCCAGCATTTT. Translated, this gives CAGRTENQPQHF.